This T cell receptor (beta chain) comes out of a study of cytomegalovirus exposure and HLA in healthy donors. Trimming cost V 4 bases and J 13 bases, with 16 bases left between them. Germline lookup yields CDR1 SEHNR and CDR2 FQNEAQ (reference sequence). This CDR3 is built from 12 residues. The PCR ran on 60 Vbeta and 13 Jbeta primers. Data came from immunoSEQ multiplex PCR; TCRdb stores just in-frame clones and leaves some out. The table includes 180,000 or so clones, less than 80% detected once. The chain carries TRBV7-9 and TRBJ2-5; D remains unclear. What was sequenced was PBMCs. The sequence was obtained from a man between 18 and 29 years old in good health and CMV-seronegative. This CDR3 is CASSSGGLAWYF. CDR3 in DNA: TGTGCCAGCAGCTCTGGCGGCCTGGCGTGGTACTTC.